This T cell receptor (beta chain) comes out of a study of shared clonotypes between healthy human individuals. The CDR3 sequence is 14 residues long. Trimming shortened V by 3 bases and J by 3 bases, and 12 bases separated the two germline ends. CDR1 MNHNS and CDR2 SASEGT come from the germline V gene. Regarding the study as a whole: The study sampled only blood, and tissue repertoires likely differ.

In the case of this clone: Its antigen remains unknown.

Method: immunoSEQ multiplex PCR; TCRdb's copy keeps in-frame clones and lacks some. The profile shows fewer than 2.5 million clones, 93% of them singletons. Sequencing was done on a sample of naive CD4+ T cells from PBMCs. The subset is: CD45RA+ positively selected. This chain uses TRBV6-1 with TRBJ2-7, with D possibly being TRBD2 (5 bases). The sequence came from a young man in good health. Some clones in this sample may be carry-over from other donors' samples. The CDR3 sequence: CASSDSSGGYEQYF. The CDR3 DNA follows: TGTGCCAGCAGTGATTCCAGCGGAGGCTACGAGCAGTACTTC.